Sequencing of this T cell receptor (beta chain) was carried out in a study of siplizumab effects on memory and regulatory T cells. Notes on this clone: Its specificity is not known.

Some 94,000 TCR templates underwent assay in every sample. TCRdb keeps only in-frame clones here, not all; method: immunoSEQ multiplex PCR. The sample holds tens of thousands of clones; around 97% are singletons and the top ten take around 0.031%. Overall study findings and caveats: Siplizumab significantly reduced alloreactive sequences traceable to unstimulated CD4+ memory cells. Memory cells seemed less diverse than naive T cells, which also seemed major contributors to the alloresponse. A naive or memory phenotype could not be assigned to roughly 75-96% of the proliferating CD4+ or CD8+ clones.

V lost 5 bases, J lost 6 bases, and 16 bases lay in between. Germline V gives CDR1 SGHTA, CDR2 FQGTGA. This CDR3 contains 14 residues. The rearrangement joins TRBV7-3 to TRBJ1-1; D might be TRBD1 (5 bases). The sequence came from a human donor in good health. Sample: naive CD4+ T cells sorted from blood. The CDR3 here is CASSQGREESEAFF. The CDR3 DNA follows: TGTGCCAGCAGCCAAGGCAGGGAAGAGTCTGAAGCTTTCTTT.